The sequence of this T cell receptor beta chain was determined in a study of graft-versus-host responses after intestinal transplantation. Study in general: Among the recipients, transplants were multivisceral, liver-intestinal, or isolated intestinal. Following induction with anti-thymocyte globulin, all recipients were given tacrolimus and steroids for around three years.

Study-wide findings and caveats: GvH clones detected in recipient marrow included some appearing first in ileum or blood. Early post-transplant declines in HvG were associated with peak levels of circulating GvH clones.

The table came from immunoSEQ multiplex PCR; TCRdb's copy has only in-frame clones and leaves some out. Of about 120,000 clones in the sample, approximately 95% were seen once. Trimming took 2 bases from V and 4 from J, leaving 8 bases between them. This CDR3 is 13 amino acids long. The germline gives CDR1 SEHNR, CDR2 FQNEAQ (reference sequence). This clone was found once. Its antigen is unknown. The receptor's source is a human donor who received an intestinal transplant. The genes are TRBV7-9 and TRBJ2-5, with a weak D call TRBD2 (6 bases). Sequences were derived from unstimulated CD8+ T cells sorted from spleen or lymph node cells, sampled before intestinal transplant. The CDR3 here is CASSLISGETQYF. The DNA of the CDR3 is TGTGCCAGCAGCTTAATTAGCGGAGAGACCCAGTACTTC.